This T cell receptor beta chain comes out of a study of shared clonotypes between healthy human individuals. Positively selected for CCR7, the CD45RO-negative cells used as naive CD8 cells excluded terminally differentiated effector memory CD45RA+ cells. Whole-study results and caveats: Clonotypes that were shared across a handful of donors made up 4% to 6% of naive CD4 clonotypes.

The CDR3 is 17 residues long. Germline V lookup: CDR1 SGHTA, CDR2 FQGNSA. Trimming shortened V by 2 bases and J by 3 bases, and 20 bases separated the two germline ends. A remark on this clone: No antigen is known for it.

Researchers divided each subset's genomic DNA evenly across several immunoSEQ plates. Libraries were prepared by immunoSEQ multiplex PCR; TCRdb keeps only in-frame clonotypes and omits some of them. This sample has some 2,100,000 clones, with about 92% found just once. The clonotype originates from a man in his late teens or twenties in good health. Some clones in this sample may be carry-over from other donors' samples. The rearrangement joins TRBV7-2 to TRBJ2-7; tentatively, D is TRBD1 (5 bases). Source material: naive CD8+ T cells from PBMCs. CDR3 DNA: TGTGCCAGCAGCTTACCGTGGGGCGCCAGTCTGGGCTACGAGCAGTACTTC. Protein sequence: CASSLPWGASLGYEQYF.